This TCR beta chain was captured by sequencing in a study of blood T cell repertoires in COVID-19. V dropped 4 bases and J dropped 4 bases, with 20 bases sitting between them. Germline V CDR1 and CDR2: SGHRS, YFSETQ. The CDR3 loop spans 16 amino acids. Profiled with immunoSEQ multiplex PCR; TCRdb holds only in-frame clones, not every one. The data show 45,000 to 65,000 clones, roughly nine tenths seen once. The receptor's source is a woman over 75 with acute or convalescent COVID-19. The chain carries TRBV5-1 and TRBJ1-2, with a possible D match to TRBD1 (6 bases). The sample comprised peripheral blood. CDR3 residues: CASSPLGGDEIYGYTF. The CDR3 region has the DNA TGCGCCAGCAGCCCCTTAGGGGGGGATGAGATCTATGGCTACACCTTC.